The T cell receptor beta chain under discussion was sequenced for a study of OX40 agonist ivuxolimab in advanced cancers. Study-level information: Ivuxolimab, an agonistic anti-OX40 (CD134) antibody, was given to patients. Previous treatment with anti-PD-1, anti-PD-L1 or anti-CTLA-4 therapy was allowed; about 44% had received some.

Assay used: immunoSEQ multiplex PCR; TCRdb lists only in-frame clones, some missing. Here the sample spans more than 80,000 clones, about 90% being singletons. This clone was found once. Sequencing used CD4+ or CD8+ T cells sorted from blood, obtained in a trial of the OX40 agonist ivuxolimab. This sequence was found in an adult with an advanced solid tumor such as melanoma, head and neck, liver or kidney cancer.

CDR3 residues: CASPGTGGADGYTF. The CDR3 nucleotides read TGTGCCAGCCCCGGGACAGGGGGCGCGGATGGCTACACCTTC. J is TRBJ1-2 and V is TRBV21-1; TRBD1, the D gene given by the table, was not confirmed from the DNA. TRBV21-1 constitutes a pseudogene. This CDR3 comprises 14 residues.